This T cell receptor (beta chain) was found in a study of T cell repertoires in cytomegalovirus infection. With respect to this clonotype: The antigen remains unidentified.

General study points: Adding up the frequency of public TCR beta families identified people who carried CMV plus the relevant HLA.

The CDR3 sequence is 19 residues long. Trimming cost V 4 bases and J 0 bases, with 22 bases left between them. Germline lookup yields CDR1 MNHEY and CDR2 SMNVEV (reference sequence). One entry per CDR3 protein results from TCRdb running MiXCR on the reads. The sample gives 150,000 or so distinct CDR3 sequences, around a quarter of which show up once; over 9.5% is in the top ten. The J gene is TRBJ1-5, the V gene TRBV27, with D perhaps TRBD1 (6 bases). The sample was PBMCs. The TCR sequence derives from a human donor in good health (CMV status not recorded). Some clones in this sample may be carry-over from other donors' samples. The CDR3 loop is CASSSTFLRGLDSNQPQHF. The CDR3 DNA reads as TGTGCCAGCAGTTCAACTTTTCTCCGGGGGCTAGATAGCAATCAGCCCCAGCATTTT.